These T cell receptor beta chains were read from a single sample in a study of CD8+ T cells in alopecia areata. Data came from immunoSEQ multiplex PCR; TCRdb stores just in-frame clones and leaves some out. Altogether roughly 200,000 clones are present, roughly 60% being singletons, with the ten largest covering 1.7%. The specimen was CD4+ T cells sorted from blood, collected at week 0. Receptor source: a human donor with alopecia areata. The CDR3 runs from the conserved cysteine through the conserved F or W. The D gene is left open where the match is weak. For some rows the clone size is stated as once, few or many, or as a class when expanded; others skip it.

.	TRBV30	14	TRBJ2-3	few	CAWGDPVRGDTQYF	TGTGCCTGGGGGGACCCTGTGAGGGGAGATACGCAGTATTTT
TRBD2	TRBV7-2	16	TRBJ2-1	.	CASSLDLPGGYNEQFF	TGTGCCAGCAGCTTAGATCTTCCCGGGGGGTACAATGAGCAGTTCTTC
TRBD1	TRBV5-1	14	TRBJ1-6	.	CASSLRTGDSPLHF	TGCGCCAGCAGCTTACGGACAGGGGATTCACCCCTCCACTTT
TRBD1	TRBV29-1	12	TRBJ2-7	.	CSVGDSLYEQYF	TGCAGCGTCGGGGACAGTTTATACGAGCAGTACTTC
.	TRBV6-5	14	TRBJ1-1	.	CASSYEGSVTEAFF	TGTGCCAGCAGTTACGAGGGGTCGGTGACTGAAGCTTTCTTT
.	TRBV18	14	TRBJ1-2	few	CASSRNEGNYGYTF	TGTGCCAGCTCACGAAACGAGGGGAACTATGGCTACACCTTC
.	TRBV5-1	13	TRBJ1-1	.	CASSEGQNTEAFF	TGCGCCAGCAGCGAAGGACAGAACACTGAAGCTTTCTTT
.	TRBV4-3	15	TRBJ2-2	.	CASSQDRPGTGELFF	TGCGCCAGCAGCCAAGATCGCCCGGGCACCGGGGAGCTGTTTTTT
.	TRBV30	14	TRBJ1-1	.	CAWSLQVPNTEAFF	TGTGCCTGGAGTTTACAGGTGCCGAACACTGAAGCTTTCTTT
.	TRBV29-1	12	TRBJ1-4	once	CSALIRGEKLFF	TGCAGCGCACTAATCAGGGGTGAAAAACTGTTTTTT
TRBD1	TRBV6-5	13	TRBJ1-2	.	CASRAGGDRGYTF	TGTGCCAGCAGGGCAGGGGGAGACAGGGGCTACACCTTC
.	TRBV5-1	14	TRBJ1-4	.	CASSLLGINEKLFF	TGCGCCAGCAGCCTTCTGGGGATAAATGAAAAACTGTTTTTT
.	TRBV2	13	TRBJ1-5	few	CASSEEAVGPQHF	TGTGCCAGCAGTGAAGAGGCCGTAGGACCCCAGCATTTT
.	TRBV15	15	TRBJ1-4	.	CATSRGSTGTDELFF	TGTGCCACCAGCAGAGGCTCAACGGGGACCGATGAACTGTTTTTT
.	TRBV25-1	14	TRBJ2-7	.	CASMRTGSPSEQYF	TGTGCTAGCATGCGTACCGGGAGCCCCTCCGAGCAGTACTTC
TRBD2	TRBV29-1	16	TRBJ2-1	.	CSVEPVAGGTFYEQFF	TGCAGCGTCGAACCGGTAGCGGGGGGGACATTCTATGAGCAGTTCTTC
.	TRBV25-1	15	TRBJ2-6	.	CASSGQGSGANVLTF	TGTGCCAGCAGTGGACAAGGATCTGGGGCCAACGTCCTGACTTTC
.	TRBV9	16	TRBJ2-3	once	CASSQITRGVGDTQYF	TGTGCCAGCAGCCAAATTACGAGGGGAGTGGGAGATACGCAGTATTTT
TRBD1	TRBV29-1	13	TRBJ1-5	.	CSALTGGNQPQHF	TGCAGCGCTTTGACAGGGGGCAATCAGCCCCAGCATTTT
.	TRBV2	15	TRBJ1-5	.	CASSEAALGNQPQHF	TGTGCCAGCAGTGAAGCCGCCCTGGGCAATCAGCCCCAGCATTTT
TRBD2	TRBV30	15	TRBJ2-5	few	CARDEGLADQETQYF	TGTGCCCGTGACGAGGGACTAGCGGATCAAGAGACCCAGTACTTC
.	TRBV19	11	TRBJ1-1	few	CASSERTEAFF	TGTGCCAGTAGTGAGCGAACTGAAGCTTTCTTT
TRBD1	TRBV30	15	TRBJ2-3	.	CAWMDRGPVTDTQYF	TGTGCCTGGATGGACAGGGGGCCGGTCACAGATACGCAGTATTTT
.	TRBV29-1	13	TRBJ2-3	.	CSMASRVTDTQYF	TGCAGCATGGCCTCTCGGGTGACAGATACGCAGTATTTT
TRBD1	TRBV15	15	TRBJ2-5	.	CATSRVGPGGETQYF	TGTGCCACCAGCAGAGTAGGGCCAGGGGGAGAGACCCAGTACTTC